This paragraph covers one T cell receptor beta chain sequence. Its target is not known. The V gene's germline CDR1 is SQVTM and CDR2 ANQGSEA. The V gene lost 8 bases and the J gene lost 8 bases, with 19 bases spanning the gap. The CDR3 covers 13 residues. The data are from a study of identical twins. Study observations and caveats: With monozygotic twins, out-of-frame TCR alpha sharing exceeded what models estimated.

TCRdb called the 5' RACE reads again in MiXCR, with one record for every CDR3 protein. The table has a few hundred thousand distinct CDR3 sequences, more than 9% seen once. These data also featured in a second study, about yellow fever vaccine responses in identical twins. That paper adds: Twins reportedly showed a vaccine T cell response that seemed partly convergent and partly personalized.

V and J are TRBV29-1 and TRBJ2-1; TRBD2 is a possible D gene (5 bases). The sequenced material came from PBMCs. The receptor's source is a woman younger than 30 in good health. CDR3 in amino acids: CSPTRELSHEQFF. CDR3 in DNA: TGCAGCCCGACGAGGGAGCTGTCTCATGAGCAGTTCTTC.